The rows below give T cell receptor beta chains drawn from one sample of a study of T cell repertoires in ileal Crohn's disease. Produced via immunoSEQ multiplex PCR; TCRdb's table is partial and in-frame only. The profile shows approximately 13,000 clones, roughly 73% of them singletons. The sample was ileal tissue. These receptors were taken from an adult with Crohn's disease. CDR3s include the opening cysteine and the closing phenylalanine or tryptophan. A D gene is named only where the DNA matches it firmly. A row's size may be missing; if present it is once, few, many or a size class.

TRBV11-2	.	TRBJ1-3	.	CASSPRGNSGNTIYF	TGTGCCAGCAGCCCCAGGGGCAACTCTGGAAACACCATATATTTT
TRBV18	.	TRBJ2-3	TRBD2	CASSEGGRTDTQYF	TGTGCCAGCTCAGAGGGCGGGAGAACAGATACGCAGTATTTT
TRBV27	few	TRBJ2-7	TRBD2	CASSRGGHEQYF	TGTGCCAGCAGCCGGGGGGGCCACGAGCAGTACTTC
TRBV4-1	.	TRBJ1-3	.	CASSHPGAGNTIYF	TGCGCCAGCAGCCACCCAGGGGCAGGAAACACCATATATTTT
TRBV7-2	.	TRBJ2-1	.	CASSLTGVGIQGEQFF	TGTGCCAGCAGCTTAACGGGAGTAGGGATCCAGGGTGAGCAGTTCTTC
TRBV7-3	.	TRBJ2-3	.	CASSLQAGSGTDTQYF	TGTGCCAGCTCGCTCCAAGCGGGTTCCGGCACAGATACGCAGTATTTT
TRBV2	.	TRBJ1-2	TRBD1	CASRADRGGNYGYTF	TGTGCCAGCAGGGCTGACAGGGGAGGGAACTATGGCTACACCTTC
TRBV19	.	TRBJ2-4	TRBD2	CASSKGLAGGTNIQYF	TGTGCCAGTAGTAAGGGACTAGCGGGGGGAACAAACATTCAGTACTTC
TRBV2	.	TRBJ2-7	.	CASSEESGVYEQYF	TGTGCCAGCAGTGAAGAGTCGGGGGTCTACGAGCAGTACTTC
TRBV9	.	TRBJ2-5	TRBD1	CASSVGRRTGGLETQYF	TGTGCCAGCAGCGTAGGCCGTCGGACAGGGGGATTGGAGACCCAGTACTTC
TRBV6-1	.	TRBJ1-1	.	CASSEGQENTEAFF	TGTGCCAGCAGTGAAGGACAGGAGAACACTGAAGCTTTCTTT
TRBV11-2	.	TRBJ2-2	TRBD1	CASSWGQGSGELFF	TGTGCCAGCAGCTGGGGACAGGGAAGCGGGGAGCTGTTTTTT
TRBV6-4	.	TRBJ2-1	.	CASSPEAGAYNEQFF	TGTGCCAGCAGCCCGGAGGCGGGGGCATACAATGAGCAGTTCTTC
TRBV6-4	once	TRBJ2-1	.	CASSASTYVDEQFF	TGTGCCAGCAGTGCCTCCACATACGTCGATGAGCAGTTCTTC
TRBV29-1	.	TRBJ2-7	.	CSVEVGRDGTYEQYF	TGCAGCGTTGAAGTAGGGCGGGACGGGACCTACGAGCAGTACTTC
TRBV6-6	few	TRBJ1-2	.	CASSFRPDGGYGYTF	TGTGCCAGCAGTTTTAGGCCCGACGGGGGATATGGCTACACCTTC
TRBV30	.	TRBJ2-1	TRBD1	CARAGDRGRNYNEQFF	TGTGCCCGGGCAGGGGACAGGGGGAGAAACTACAATGAGCAGTTCTTC
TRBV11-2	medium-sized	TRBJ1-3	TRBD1	CASSLTGRNTIYF	TGTGCCAGCAGCCTGACAGGGAGAAACACCATATATTTT
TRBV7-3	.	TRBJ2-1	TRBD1	CASSLNQGAYNEQFF	TGTGCCAGCAGCTTAAACCAGGGGGCCTACAATGAGCAGTTCTTC
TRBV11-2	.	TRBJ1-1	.	CASSLDKNTEAFF	TGTGCCAGCAGCTTAGATAAGAACACTGAAGCTTTCTTT
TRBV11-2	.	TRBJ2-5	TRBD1	CASSSDRVGETQYF	TGTGCCAGCAGCTCGGACAGGGTGGGAGAGACCCAGTACTTC
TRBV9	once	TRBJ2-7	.	CASSLSRSGYEQYF	TGTGCCAGCAGCCTGTCGCGAAGTGGCTACGAGCAGTACTTC
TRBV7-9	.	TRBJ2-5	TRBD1	CASSPEGYRGLPETQYF	TGTGCCAGCAGCCCCGAAGGGTACAGGGGCCTTCCGGAGACCCAGTACTTC
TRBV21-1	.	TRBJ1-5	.	CASSSKRQVRNQPQHF	TGTGCCAGCAGCAGTAAACGACAGGTACGGAATCAGCCCCAGCATTTT
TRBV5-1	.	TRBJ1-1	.	CASSPEGQGNTEAFF	TGCGCCAGCAGCCCGGAGGGGCAGGGGAACACTGAAGCTTTCTTT
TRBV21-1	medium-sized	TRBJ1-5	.	CASSPRDSCFRLNQPQHF	TGTGCCAGCAGCCCCCGGGACAGTTGCTTCCGCTTAAATCAGCCCCAGCATTTT
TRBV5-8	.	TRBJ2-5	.	CASSFERKETQYF	TGTGCCAGCAGCTTTGAGCGGAAAGAGACCCAGTACTTC
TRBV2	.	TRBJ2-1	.	CASSSDTYNEQFF	TGTGCCAGCAGTTCGGACACTTACAATGAGCAGTTCTTC
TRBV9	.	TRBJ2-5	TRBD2	CASSVEGSGGAGETQYF	TGTGCCAGCAGCGTAGAGGGTAGCGGGGGGGCCGGGGAGACCCAGTACTTC
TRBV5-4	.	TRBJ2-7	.	CASSLAGGLYEQYF	TGTGCCAGCAGCTTGGCCGGGGGGCTCTACGAGCAGTACTTC
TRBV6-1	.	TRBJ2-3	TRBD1	CASYDRGLNTQYF	TGTGCCAGCTATGACAGGGGGCTGAATACGCAGTATTTT
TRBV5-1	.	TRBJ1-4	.	CASSLGPTNEKLFF	TGCGCCAGCAGCTTGGGGCCAACTAATGAAAAACTGTTTTTT
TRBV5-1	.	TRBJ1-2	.	CASSPAGAYGYTF	TGCGCCAGCAGCCCGGCAGGGGCCTATGGCTACACCTTC
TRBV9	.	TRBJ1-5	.	CASSGEAGQPQHF	TGTGCCAGCAGCGGGGAAGCGGGTCAGCCCCAGCATTTT
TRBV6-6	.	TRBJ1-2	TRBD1	CASLPTGEWGYTF	TGTGCCAGCCTTCCTACAGGGGAGTGGGGCTACACCTTC
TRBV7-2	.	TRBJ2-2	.	CASPTFGGSGELFF	TGTGCCAGCCCAACATTTGGGGGGTCCGGGGAGCTGTTTTTT
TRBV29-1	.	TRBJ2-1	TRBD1	CSVQQGSYNEQFF	TGCAGCGTCCAACAGGGGTCCTACAATGAGCAGTTCTTC
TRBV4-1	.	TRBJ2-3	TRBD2	CASSQAAGVADTQYF	TGCGCCAGCAGCCAAGCAGCGGGAGTAGCAGATACGCAGTATTTT
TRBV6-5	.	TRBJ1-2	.	CASSTPGQLRGYTF	TGTGCCAGCAGTACCCCGGGACAATTGCGAGGCTACACCTTC
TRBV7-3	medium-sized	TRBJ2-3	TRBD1	CASSLGPRRGLSTDTQYF	TGTGCCAGCAGCTTAGGTCCCCGCAGGGGGCTGAGTACAGATACGCAGTATTTT
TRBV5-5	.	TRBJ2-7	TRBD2	CASSPYITSGLANYEQYF	TGTGCCAGCAGCCCGTATATAACTTCGGGACTAGCAAACTACGAGCAGTACTTC
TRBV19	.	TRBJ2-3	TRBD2	CASTASGGPKPPDTQYF	TGTGCCAGTACCGCTAGCGGGGGGCCGAAACCCCCAGATACGCAGTATTTT
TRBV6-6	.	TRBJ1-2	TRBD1	CASSRGTGEYGYTF	TGTGCCAGCAGTCGTGGGACAGGGGAATATGGCTACACCTTC
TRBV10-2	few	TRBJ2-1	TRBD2	CASSPSGVYNEQFF	TGCGCCAGCAGCCCCAGCGGGGTCTACAATGAGCAGTTCTTC
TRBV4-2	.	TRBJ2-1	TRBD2	CASSQEWASGDNEQFF	TGTGCCAGCAGCCAAGAGTGGGCTAGCGGGGACAATGAGCAGTTCTTC
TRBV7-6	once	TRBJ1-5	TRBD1	CASSQGVGGGSNQPQHF	TGTGCCAGCAGCCAGGGGGTCGGGGGCGGAAGCAATCAGCCCCAGCATTTT
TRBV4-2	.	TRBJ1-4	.	CASSSRGGDFVKLFF	TGTGCCAGCAGCAGCCGGGGAGGGGATTTTGTAAAACTGTTTTTT
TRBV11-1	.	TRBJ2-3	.	CASSSRGLTDTQYF	TGTGCCAGCTCCTCTCGCGGGTTAACAGATACGCAGTATTTT
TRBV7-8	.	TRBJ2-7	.	CASSQASGTHYEQYF	TGTGCCAGCAGTCAGGCCTCCGGGACACACTACGAGCAGTACTTC
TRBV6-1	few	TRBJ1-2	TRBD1	CASSTDRDGRYTF	TGTGCCAGCAGTACAGACAGGGATGGACGCTACACCTTC
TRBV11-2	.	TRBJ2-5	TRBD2	CASSFRRGGQETQYF	TGTGCCAGCAGCTTTCGTCGGGGGGGCCAAGAGACCCAGTACTTC
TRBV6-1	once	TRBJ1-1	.	CASSYGTVNTEAFF	TGTGCCAGCAGTTATGGGACTGTGAACACTGAAGCTTTCTTT
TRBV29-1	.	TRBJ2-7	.	CSVVGNYYEQYF	TGCAGCGTTGTAGGCAACTACTACGAGCAGTACTTC
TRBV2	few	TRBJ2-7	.	CASRPQITSYEQYF	TGTGCCAGCAGGCCCCAGATCACCTCCTACGAGCAGTACTTC
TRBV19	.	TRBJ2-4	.	CASPISAKNIQYF	TGTGCCAGTCCAATTTCAGCCAAAAACATTCAGTACTTC